This TCR beta chain came from a study of TIL therapy for anti-PD-1-resistant metastatic lung cancer. Study-level background: Patients then received nivolumab; progressors got lymphodepletion, TIL and IL-2. Median patient age was approximately 58, ranging about 35-85 years. Tumors carried a median roughly 1.5 non-synonymous mutations per megabase.

Time point meaning: pre-treatment sample, taken before nivolumab and TIL therapy. Stage 4 NSCLC adults joined between 2017 and 2020. The immunoSEQ assay was v3. The method was immunoSEQ multiplex PCR; TCRdb's version includes in-frame clones alone and lacks a portion of them. Of tens of thousands of clones listed, 69% are singletons. This clonotype was obtained from a person aged 25-85 years with non-small cell lung cancer. Sequenced material: blood, taken at baseline.

Here the CDR3 reads CASALNTEAFF. CDR3 nucleotide sequence: TGTGCCAGCGCGCTCAACACTGAAGCTTTCTTT. V gene TRBV7-8 combines with J gene TRBJ1-1; D unclear. CDR1 is SGHVS, CDR2 FQNEAQ, per germline. The ends were cut back, 8 bases at V and 2 bases at J, with 6 bases in the middle. The CDR3 covers 11 residues.